Shown below are 3 T cell receptor beta chains from a single sample sequenced in a study of T cells after yellow fever vaccination. Each CDR3 protein gets one entry after TCRdb re-called the 5' RACE reads with MiXCR. The profile covers some 250,000 distinct CDR3 sequences, with roughly 4% appearing a single time and around 19% taken by the ten largest. This material consisted of PBMCs, taken 15 days after the yellow fever booster vaccination. All receptors derive from a man between 18 and 29 years old who received the YFV17D yellow fever vaccine.

This clonotype was detected ten times or more. The chain combines TRBV2 with TRBJ1-5; possibly TRBD1 for D (5 bases). Trimming took 4 bases from V and 0 from J, leaving 7 bases between them. The germline V gene has CDR1 SNHLY and CDR2 FYNNEI. The CDR3 sequence is 14 residues long. This CDR3 is CASSGGNSNQPQHF. DNA for the CDR3: TGTGCCAGCAGTGGGGGGAATAGCAATCAGCCCCAGCATTTT.

This clonotype was found many times. This rearrangement joins TRBV2 to TRBJ1-6; no clear D. V was pared by 0 bases and J by 9 bases, with 9 bases between. The germline gives CDR1 SNHLY, CDR2 FYNNEI. The CDR3 consists of 14 residues. CDR3 region: CASSEARIASPLHF. DNA of the CDR3: TGTGCCAGCAGTGAAGCTCGGATAGCTTCACCCCTCCACTTT.

There are many counts of this clonotype. The V call is TRBV7-2, the J call TRBJ2-7, with TRBD1 matching over 11 bases. After removal of 3 bases from V and 7 bases from J, the junction contained 14 bases not matched to a gene. CDR1 and CDR2 from the germline V gene are SGHTA and FQGNSA. The CDR3 has 17 residues. CDR3 bases: TGTGCCAGCAGCTTTTTAGCCCCGGGACAGGGGGGAAGAGAGCAGTACTTC. Translation: CASSFLAPGQGGREQYF.